These T cell receptor beta chains were read from a single sample in a study of blood T cell repertoires in COVID-19. Sequencing used immunoSEQ multiplex PCR; TCRdb keeps in-frame clones, though not all of them. The repertoire has about 110,000 clones, around nine tenths of them found once; the top ten carry approximately 4%. The specimen was peripheral blood. These receptors were taken from a middle-aged man with acute or convalescent COVID-19. Each CDR3 is given with its conserved first and last residue. Each record gives: clone size, D gene, J gene, V gene, CDR3 protein, CDR3 DNA. A D gene is named only where the DNA matches it firmly. Some rows mark clone size as missing; the rest say once, few, many or name a class of expanded clone.

once	.	TRBJ1-3	TRBV3-1/TRBV3-2	CASSQEGNTIYF	TGTGCCAGCAGCCAGGAGGGAAACACCATATATTTT
few	TRBD1	TRBJ2-5	TRBV19	CASRLGQGRGQETQYF	TGTGCCAGTAGGCTCGGACAGGGACGAGGCCAAGAGACCCAGTACTTC
.	.	TRBJ2-3	TRBV7-9	CASSNRQISTDTQYF	TGTGCCAGCAGCAACAGACAGATAAGCACAGATACGCAGTATTTT
.	TRBD1	TRBJ2-7	TRBV9	CASSPRTGVAYEQYF	TGTGCCAGCAGCCCGAGGACAGGGGTTGCCTACGAGCAGTACTTC
.	TRBD1	TRBJ1-2	TRBV19	CASSPRGQVGLPDYGYTF	TGTGCCAGTAGTCCAAGGGGACAGGTTGGTCTACCCGACTATGGCTACACCTTC
few	.	TRBJ1-1	TRBV2	CASSEAHMRGGTEAFF	TGTGCCAGCAGTGAAGCGCACATGAGGGGAGGAACTGAAGCTTTCTTT
few	TRBD2	TRBJ2-1	TRBV5-1	CASNGHRGLYEAGYEQFF	TGCGCCAGCAACGGACACCGCGGGTTATATGAAGCGGGATATGAGCAGTTCTTC
few	.	TRBJ1-2	TRBV6-6	CASSPRARSRDGYTF	TGTGCCAGCAGTCCACGGGCCAGATCGAGGGATGGCTACACCTTC
.	.	TRBJ1-2	TRBV5-1	CASSAQPTRQGGYGYTF	TGCGCCAGCAGCGCCCAACCTACTCGGCAGGGAGGCTATGGCTACACCTTC
.	TRBD2	TRBJ2-7	TRBV7-2	CASSLASGGSNEQYF	TGTGCCAGCAGCTTAGCCAGCGGGGGGTCTAATGAGCAGTACTTC
.	.	TRBJ1-1	TRBV30	CAWSQLNTEAFF	TGTGCCTGGAGTCAGTTGAACACTGAAGCTTTCTTT
.	.	TRBJ2-2	TRBV2	CASSERETLFF	TGTGCCAGCAGTGAACGGGAGACGTTGTTTTTT
.	TRBD1	TRBJ1-1	TRBV4-1	CASSQPDRGKNTEAFF	TGCGCCAGCAGCCAACCGGACAGGGGTAAGAACACTGAAGCTTTCTTT
.	TRBD1	TRBJ1-1	TRBV19	CASNSRGTGGRVEAFF	TGTGCCAGTAATTCCCGGGGGACAGGGGGGAGGGTTGAAGCTTTCTTT
.	.	TRBJ1-1	TRBV9	CASSPQDSNTEAFF	TGTGCCAGCAGCCCCCAGGACTCGAACACTGAAGCTTTCTTT
.	TRBD2	TRBJ2-4	TRBV6-5	CASIGLAGTKNIQYF	TGTGCCAGCATCGGACTAGCGGGGACCAAAAACATTCAGTACTTC
once	.	TRBJ1-5	TRBV10-3	CAISDRQDNQPQHF	TGTGCCATCAGTGACAGACAGGACAATCAGCCCCAGCATTTT
.	.	TRBJ1-1	TRBV27	CASSLSMGMGAFTEAFF	TGTGCCAGCAGTTTATCGATGGGTATGGGGGCATTCACTGAAGCTTTCTTT
.	.	TRBJ1-5	TRBV19	CASSISLNQPQHF	TGTGCCAGTAGTATTTCCCTTAATCAGCCCCAGCATTTT
.	.	TRBJ1-4	TRBV5-4	CASSSGSATNEKLFF	TGTGCCAGCAGCTCGGGGTCAGCAACTAATGAAAAACTGTTTTTT
.	TRBD2	TRBJ2-3	TRBV7-8	CASILRGSGSYPDTQYF	TGTGCCAGCATCCTCAGAGGTAGCGGGAGCTACCCAGATACGCAGTATTTT
.	TRBD1	TRBJ2-5	TRBV5-5	CASSPDRGQETQYF	TGTGCCAGCAGCCCGGACAGGGGGCAAGAGACCCAGTACTTC
.	.	TRBJ2-1	TRBV6-1	CASSGLGAGAYNEQFF	TGTGCCAGCAGTGGCCTGGGGGCGGGAGCCTACAATGAGCAGTTCTTC
.	.	TRBJ2-5	TRBV5-1	CASSNGQPQETQYF	TGCGCCAGCAGCAACGGACAGCCTCAAGAGACCCAGTACTTC
.	.	TRBJ1-2	TRBV30	CAWKGQGPYGYTF	TGTGCCTGGAAGGGGCAGGGCCCCTATGGCTACACCTTC
.	.	TRBJ1-1	TRBV29-1	CSVGGTEAFF	TGCAGCGTGGGGGGGACTGAAGCTTTCTTT
.	.	TRBJ1-2	TRBV6-1	CASSEVRGRYGYTF	TGTGCCAGCAGTGAAGTGCGGGGGCGCTATGGCTACACCTTC
.	.	TRBJ2-3	TRBV27	CASSLWGSFSTDTQYF	TGTGCCAGCAGTTTATGGGGCAGTTTTAGCACAGATACGCAGTATTTT
.	TRBD1	TRBJ2-5	TRBV10-3	CAIQGQGLQETQYF	TGTGCCATCCAGGGACAGGGACTGCAAGAGACCCAGTACTTC
.	.	TRBJ2-2	TRBV11-2	CASSLGREVGELFF	TGTGCCAGCAGCTTGGGCAGGGAAGTCGGGGAGCTGTTTTTT
.	TRBD2	TRBJ2-1	TRBV4-2	CASGTSGSQDLNEQFF	TGTGCCAGCGGGACAAGCGGGAGTCAGGACCTCAATGAGCAGTTCTTC
.	TRBD2	TRBJ2-5	TRBV19	CASSIDRLAGQETQYF	TGTGCCAGTAGTATAGACCGACTAGCTGGCCAAGAGACCCAGTACTTC
.	.	TRBJ1-4	TRBV30	CAWSLGGVSEKLFF	TGTGCCTGGAGTTTGGGGGGGGTGAGCGAAAAACTGTTTTTT
.	.	TRBJ1-2	TRBV12-3/TRBV12-4	CASSVSPYGYTF	TGTGCCAGCAGTGTAAGCCCCTATGGCTACACCTTC
.	.	TRBJ2-1	TRBV5-1	CASSMGARSPYNEQFF	TGCGCCAGCAGCATGGGAGCTCGGAGCCCCTACAATGAGCAGTTCTTC
.	TRBD2	TRBJ2-7	TRBV5-4	CASSGTSGVAYEQYF	TGTGCCAGCAGCGGGACTAGCGGAGTTGCCTACGAGCAGTACTTC
.	.	TRBJ2-1	TRBV11-3	CASSLIGGNEQFF	TGTGCCAGCAGCTTAATAGGAGGGAATGAGCAGTTCTTC
.	.	TRBJ1-2	TRBV12-3/TRBV12-4	CASSPGDGYGYTF	TGTGCCAGCAGTCCAGGGGACGGCTATGGCTACACCTTC
.	.	TRBJ1-2	TRBV27	CASSSTRPPNYGYTF	TGTGCCAGCAGTTCAACCAGGCCCCCTAACTATGGCTACACCTTC
.	.	TRBJ2-5	TRBV19	CASSTGIQETQYF	TGTGCCAGTAGTACAGGGATTCAAGAGACCCAGTACTTC
.	TRBD1	TRBJ2-7	TRBV5-4	CASSLRPMTGRGYEQYF	TGTGCCAGCAGCTTGCGCCCAATGACAGGGCGAGGCTACGAGCAGTACTTC
.	.	TRBJ2-5	TRBV7-8	CASTQQETQYF	TGTGCCAGCACCCAACAAGAGACCCAGTACTTC
.	TRBD1	TRBJ1-1	TRBV6-6	CASSYRQGDRNTEAFF	TGTGCCAGCAGTTACCGGCAGGGGGATAGGAACACTGAAGCTTTCTTT
.	TRBD1	TRBJ1-4	TRBV19	CASCIAGGNEKLFF	TGTGCCAGTTGTATCGCAGGGGGTAATGAAAAACTGTTTTTT
.	.	TRBJ1-1	TRBV13	CASSFTLSTEAFF	TGTGCCAGCAGTTTCACCCTGAGCACTGAAGCTTTCTTT
.	.	TRBJ2-5	TRBV11-2	CASSLGDGGEETQYF	TGTGCCAGCAGCTTAGGAGACGGGGGAGAGGAGACCCAGTACTTC
.	TRBD1	TRBJ1-4	TRBV6-5	CASLTGAGREKLFF	TGTGCCAGTTTGACAGGGGCGGGTCGTGAAAAACTGTTTTTT
.	.	TRBJ2-3	TRBV7-2	CASSNRGTDTQYF	TGTGCCAGCAGTAACCGGGGCACAGATACGCAGTATTTT
few	.	TRBJ2-1	TRBV2	CASSAESSYNEQFF	TGTGCCAGCAGTGCCGAGAGCTCCTACAATGAGCAGTTCTTC
.	TRBD1	TRBJ1-4	TRBV7-2	CASSLRTGTGGEKLFF	TGTGCCAGCAGCCTCCGTACCGGGACAGGGGGTGAAAAACTGTTTTTT
few	.	TRBJ2-1	TRBV11-2	CASSPSPHRSDNEQFF	TGTGCCAGCAGCCCTAGTCCCCACCGATCAGACAATGAGCAGTTCTTC
.	.	TRBJ2-7	TRBV18	CASSPSRGGYEQYF	TGTGCCAGCTCTCCGAGTAGAGGAGGTTACGAGCAGTACTTC
.	TRBD2	TRBJ2-3	TRBV11-2	CATTVERGSTDTQYF	TGTGCCACTACTGTGGAGCGGGGGAGCACAGATACGCAGTATTTT
.	TRBD2	TRBJ2-1	TRBV6-6	CASSVAGDYNEQFF	TGTGCCAGCAGCGTAGCGGGGGATTACAATGAGCAGTTCTTC
.	.	TRBJ1-2	TRBV11-2	CASSHTDRPYGYTF	TGTGCCAGCAGCCACACGGACAGACCTTATGGCTACACCTTC
.	.	TRBJ2-7	TRBV6-1	CASSEFSVSHEQYF	TGTGCCAGCAGTGAATTTTCTGTGTCCCACGAGCAGTACTTC
.	.	TRBJ2-7	TRBV29-1	CSVVLSYEQYF	TGCAGCGTTGTCCTCAGTTACGAGCAGTACTTC
.	.	TRBJ2-5	TRBV6-6	CASSLVAGKETQYF	TGTGCCAGCAGTTTGGTTGCGGGGAAAGAGACCCAGTACTTC
.	TRBD1	TRBJ2-5	TRBV27	CASSWTGKVETQYF	TGTGCCAGCAGCTGGACAGGGAAAGTGGAGACCCAGTACTTC
.	TRBD1	TRBJ2-5	TRBV4-2	CASSQQTGGMETQYF	TGTGCCAGCAGCCAACAGACAGGGGGCATGGAGACCCAGTACTTC